These T cell receptor beta chains were read from a single sample in a study of CD8 T cells in Susac syndrome. MiXCR was run by TCRdb on the immunoSEQ multiplex PCR reads, yielding one entry per CDR3 protein. The profile shows more than 110,000 distinct CDR3 sequences, over 85% of them singletons. The sample comprised CD8+ T cells from PBMCs. Every receptor here comes from a human donor in good health. Both conserved end residues are part of each CDR3. The D gene is left open where the match is weak. A row's size may be missing; if present it is once, few, many or a size class.

V gene: TRBV24-1; J gene: TRBJ2-2; D gene: TRBD1; clone size: NA; CDR3 DNA: TGTGCCACCAGTGATTTGAGACAGGGGGCTAACACCGGGGAGCTGTTTTTT; CDR3 protein: CATSDLRQGANTGELFF
V gene: TRBV5-6; J gene: TRBJ1-1; D gene: NA; clone size: NA; CDR3 DNA: TGTGCCAGCAGCTTGAGCGGGTACGCTGAAGCTTTCTTT; CDR3 protein: CASSLSGYAEAFF
V gene: TRBV4-1; J gene: TRBJ2-7; D gene: TRBD1; clone size: NA; CDR3 DNA: TGCGCCAGCAGCCAAGGGTCAGGGGGCTCCTACGAGCAGTACTTC; CDR3 protein: CASSQGSGGSYEQYF
V gene: TRBV23-1; J gene: TRBJ1-5; D gene: NA; clone size: NA; CDR3 DNA: TGCGCCAGCAGAAATCGGGGACAATATAGCAATCAGCCCCAGCATTTT; CDR3 protein: CASRNRGQYSNQPQHF
V gene: TRBV27; J gene: TRBJ1-2; D gene: TRBD1; clone size: NA; CDR3 DNA: TGTGCCAGCAGTTTATCGCCAGGGGGTTCCTATGGCTACACCTTC; CDR3 protein: CASSLSPGGSYGYTF
V gene: TRBV25-1; J gene: TRBJ2-1; D gene: TRBD2; clone size: once; CDR3 DNA: TGTGCCAGCAGTGAGGGACTAGCGGACAATGAGCAGTTCTTC; CDR3 protein: CASSEGLADNEQFF
V gene: TRBV4-3; J gene: TRBJ2-1; D gene: TRBD2; clone size: NA; CDR3 DNA: TGCGCCAGCAGCCAAGAACTAGCGGGAGACTACGATGAGCAGTTCTTC; CDR3 protein: CASSQELAGDYDEQFF
V gene: TRBV27; J gene: TRBJ2-7; D gene: TRBD2; clone size: NA; CDR3 DNA: TGTGCCAGCAGTTTCGCGGGAGGGGCCTACGAGCAGTACTTC; CDR3 protein: CASSFAGGAYEQYF
V gene: TRBV27; J gene: TRBJ2-1; D gene: NA; clone size: once; CDR3 DNA: TGTGCCAGCAGTTCGTTGAGGGAAGTTATAGATGAGCAGTTCTTC; CDR3 protein: CASSSLREVIDEQFF
V gene: TRBV4-1; J gene: TRBJ1-1; D gene: NA; clone size: once; CDR3 DNA: TGCGCCAGCAGCCAAAGATCTGGGGTGGGGACTGAAGCTTTCTTT; CDR3 protein: CASSQRSGVGTEAFF
V gene: TRBV29-1; J gene: TRBJ2-7; D gene: NA; clone size: NA; CDR3 DNA: TGCAGCGGGCTGACAGTAGGCGAGCAGTACTTC; CDR3 protein: CSGLTVGEQYF
V gene: TRBV4-3; J gene: TRBJ1-2; D gene: NA; clone size: NA; CDR3 DNA: TGCGCCAGCAGCCAAGTCGCGGAGGCGAATGGCTACACCTTC; CDR3 protein: CASSQVAEANGYTF
V gene: TRBV4-3; J gene: TRBJ2-1; D gene: TRBD2; clone size: NA; CDR3 DNA: TGCGCCAGCAGCCAGGGGTTTGGAGGCCGGGAGGACGACAATGAGCAGTTCTTC; CDR3 protein: CASSQGFGGREDDNEQFF
V gene: TRBV18; J gene: TRBJ1-2; D gene: NA; clone size: once; CDR3 DNA: TGTGCCAGCTCACCCCCCGGCCCCGCGGGTAACTATGGCTACACCTTC; CDR3 protein: CASSPPGPAGNYGYTF
V gene: TRBV7-3; J gene: TRBJ2-1; D gene: NA; clone size: NA; CDR3 DNA: TGTGCCAGCAGCTTAGGGACATCTAGCTTGGGTGAGCAGTTCTTC; CDR3 protein: CASSLGTSSLGEQFF
V gene: TRBV14; J gene: TRBJ2-1; D gene: NA; clone size: once; CDR3 DNA: TGTGCCAGCAGCCAAGACTCCGGACACTACAATGAGCAGTTCTTC; CDR3 protein: CASSQDSGHYNEQFF
V gene: TRBV29-1; J gene: TRBJ2-5; D gene: TRBD1; clone size: NA; CDR3 DNA: TGCAGCGTCCCCGGGACAGGGCAAGAGACCCAGTACTTC; CDR3 protein: CSVPGTGQETQYF
V gene: TRBV7-6; J gene: TRBJ2-1; D gene: TRBD2; clone size: NA; CDR3 DNA: TGTGCCAGCAGCCAGGGACTAGCCAATGAGCAGTTCTTC; CDR3 protein: CASSQGLANEQFF
V gene: TRBV28; J gene: TRBJ1-1; D gene: NA; clone size: NA; CDR3 DNA: TGTGCCAGCAGTTTCTCGGCAGCAGAGAACACTGAAGCTTTCTTT; CDR3 protein: CASSFSAAENTEAFF
V gene: TRBV20-1; J gene: TRBJ2-7; D gene: NA; clone size: NA; CDR3 DNA: TGCAGTTCTTTCCGTGGGGACTCCTACGAGCAGTACTTC; CDR3 protein: CSSFRGDSYEQYF
V gene: TRBV30; J gene: TRBJ2-7; D gene: TRBD1; clone size: NA; CDR3 DNA: TGTGCCTGGAGTGGCGGACAGGGTGCCTACGAGCAGTACTTC; CDR3 protein: CAWSGGQGAYEQYF
V gene: TRBV3-1; J gene: TRBJ1-2; D gene: NA; clone size: NA; CDR3 DNA: TGTGCCAGCAGCCTCATAACAGACCGCTATGGCTACACCTTC; CDR3 protein: CASSLITDRYGYTF
V gene: TRBV27; J gene: TRBJ1-5; D gene: NA; clone size: NA; CDR3 DNA: TGTGCCAGCAGTAACAGGGAATCCAATCAGCCCCAGCATTTT; CDR3 protein: CASSNRESNQPQHF
V gene: TRBV30; J gene: TRBJ2-7; D gene: TRBD2; clone size: NA; CDR3 DNA: TGTGCCTGGACGAGCGGGAGTATCTACGAGCAGTACTTC; CDR3 protein: CAWTSGSIYEQYF
V gene: TRBV27; J gene: TRBJ2-1; D gene: NA; clone size: once; CDR3 DNA: TGTGCCAGCAGTTATGGGGGGCGCAATGAGCAGTTCTTC; CDR3 protein: CASSYGGRNEQFF
V gene: TRBV12-3/TRBV12-4; J gene: TRBJ1-1; D gene: TRBD1; clone size: NA; CDR3 DNA: TGTGCCAGCAGTCCAGGGGGAGTCGCTGAAGCTTTCTTT; CDR3 protein: CASSPGGVAEAFF
V gene: TRBV12-3/TRBV12-4; J gene: TRBJ2-4; D gene: NA; clone size: NA; CDR3 DNA: TGTGCCAGCAGCCCCGGGATTTCAGCCAAAAACATTCAGTACTTC; CDR3 protein: CASSPGISAKNIQYF
V gene: TRBV20-1; J gene: TRBJ2-5; D gene: NA; clone size: NA; CDR3 DNA: TGCAGTGCTAGAGCCCAGACCGCACGCCTTAACGACAGGATTGGAGAAACCCAGTACTTC; CDR3 protein: CSARAQTARLNDRIGETQYF
V gene: TRBV27; J gene: TRBJ1-5; D gene: NA; clone size: NA; CDR3 DNA: TGTGCCAGCAGTCCCAGGGGAAGCCTAAATCAGCCCCAGCATTTT; CDR3 protein: CASSPRGSLNQPQHF
V gene: TRBV7-9; J gene: TRBJ1-1; D gene: NA; clone size: once; CDR3 DNA: TGTGCCAGCAGCTCTAGGGCCTTTGAAGCTTTCTTT; CDR3 protein: CASSSRAFEAFF
V gene: TRBV5-1; J gene: TRBJ2-1; D gene: NA; clone size: NA; CDR3 DNA: TGCGCCAGCAGCGAAGGGGGCGGGGAATACAATGAGCAGTTCTTC; CDR3 protein: CASSEGGGEYNEQFF
V gene: TRBV28; J gene: TRBJ2-7; D gene: NA; clone size: NA; CDR3 DNA: TGTGCCAGCAGTCCGCCCGGTTCGGGCTACGAGCAGTACTTC; CDR3 protein: CASSPPGSGYEQYF
V gene: TRBV28; J gene: TRBJ2-1; D gene: TRBD2; clone size: NA; CDR3 DNA: TGTGCCAGCAGTCCCCGACTAGCTCCAAGGGAGTTCTTC; CDR3 protein: CASSPRLAPREFF
V gene: TRBV9; J gene: TRBJ2-3; D gene: NA; clone size: NA; CDR3 DNA: TGTGCCAGCAGCGTAATCACAGATACGCAGTATTTT; CDR3 protein: CASSVITDTQYF
V gene: TRBV30; J gene: TRBJ2-7; D gene: TRBD2; clone size: NA; CDR3 DNA: TGTGCCTGGAGTCCTGCTAGCGGATACTACGAGCAGTACTTC; CDR3 protein: CAWSPASGYYEQYF
V gene: TRBV28; J gene: TRBJ1-1; D gene: NA; clone size: NA; CDR3 DNA: TGTGCCAGCAGTTTCTGGCCGGGAACATCTGAAGCTTTCTTT; CDR3 protein: CASSFWPGTSEAFF
V gene: TRBV29-1; J gene: TRBJ1-1; D gene: NA; clone size: NA; CDR3 DNA: TGCAGCGTCGCCGGGACCTATACAATTAGCACTGAAGCTTTCTTT; CDR3 protein: CSVAGTYTISTEAFF
V gene: TRBV13; J gene: TRBJ2-1; D gene: TRBD2; clone size: NA; CDR3 DNA: TGTGCCAGCAGCTCCACGGGGGGCTCCTACAATGAGCAGTTCTTC; CDR3 protein: CASSSTGGSYNEQFF
V gene: TRBV5-1; J gene: TRBJ2-1; D gene: NA; clone size: NA; CDR3 DNA: TGCGCCAGCAGCGAAGAAGAACGAAACCCTAGGAATGAGCAGTTCTTC; CDR3 protein: CASSEEERNPRNEQFF
V gene: TRBV15; J gene: TRBJ1-5; D gene: NA; clone size: once; CDR3 DNA: TGTGCCACCAGCACCTTTGGGGGAGGAGGGAATCAGCCCCAGCATTTT; CDR3 protein: CATSTFGGGGNQPQHF
V gene: TRBV14; J gene: TRBJ2-3; D gene: NA; clone size: NA; CDR3 DNA: TGTGCCAGCAGCCCTGTACACACAGATACGCAGTATTTT; CDR3 protein: CASSPVHTDTQYF
V gene: TRBV29-1; J gene: TRBJ2-2; D gene: NA; clone size: NA; CDR3 DNA: TGCAGCGTTCGACTAGTGCCCGGGGAGCTGTTTTTT; CDR3 protein: CSVRLVPGELFF